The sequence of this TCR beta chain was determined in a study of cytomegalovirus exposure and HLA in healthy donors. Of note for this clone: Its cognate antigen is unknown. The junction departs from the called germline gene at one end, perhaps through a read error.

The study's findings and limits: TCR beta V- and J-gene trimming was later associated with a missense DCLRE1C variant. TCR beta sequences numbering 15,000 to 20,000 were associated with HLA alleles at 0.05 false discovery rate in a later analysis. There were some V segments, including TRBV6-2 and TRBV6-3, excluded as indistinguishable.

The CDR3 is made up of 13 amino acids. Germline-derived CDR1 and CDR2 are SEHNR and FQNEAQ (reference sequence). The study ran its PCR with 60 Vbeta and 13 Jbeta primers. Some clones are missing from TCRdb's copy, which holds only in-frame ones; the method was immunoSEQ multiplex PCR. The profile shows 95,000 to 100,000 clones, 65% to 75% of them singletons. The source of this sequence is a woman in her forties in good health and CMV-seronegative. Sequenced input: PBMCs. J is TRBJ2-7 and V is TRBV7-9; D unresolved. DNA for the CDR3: TGTTCCAGCAGCTTATCTATCCCATACGAGCAGTACTTC. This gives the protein CSSSLSIPYEQYF.